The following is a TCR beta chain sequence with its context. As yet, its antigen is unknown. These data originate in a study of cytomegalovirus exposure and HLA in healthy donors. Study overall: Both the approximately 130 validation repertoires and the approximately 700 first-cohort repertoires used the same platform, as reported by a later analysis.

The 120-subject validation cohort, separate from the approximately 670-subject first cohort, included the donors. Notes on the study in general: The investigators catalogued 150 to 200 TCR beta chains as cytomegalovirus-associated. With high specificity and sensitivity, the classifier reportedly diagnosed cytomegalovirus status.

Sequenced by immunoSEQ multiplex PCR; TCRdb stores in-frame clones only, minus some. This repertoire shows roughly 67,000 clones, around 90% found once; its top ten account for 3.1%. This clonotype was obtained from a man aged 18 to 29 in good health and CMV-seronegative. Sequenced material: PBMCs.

CDR3 sequence: CASSSGQGEKLFF. The CDR3 nucleotides read TGTGCCAGCAGCTCAGGACAGGGGGAAAAACTGTTTTTT. The chain couples TRBV7-9 to TRBJ1-4, with 9 bases that match TRBD1. V gave up 4 bases and J gave up 8 bases; unmatched junction bases: 2. The CDR3 length is 13 residues. Germline V gives CDR1 SEHNR, CDR2 FQNEAQ (reference sequence).